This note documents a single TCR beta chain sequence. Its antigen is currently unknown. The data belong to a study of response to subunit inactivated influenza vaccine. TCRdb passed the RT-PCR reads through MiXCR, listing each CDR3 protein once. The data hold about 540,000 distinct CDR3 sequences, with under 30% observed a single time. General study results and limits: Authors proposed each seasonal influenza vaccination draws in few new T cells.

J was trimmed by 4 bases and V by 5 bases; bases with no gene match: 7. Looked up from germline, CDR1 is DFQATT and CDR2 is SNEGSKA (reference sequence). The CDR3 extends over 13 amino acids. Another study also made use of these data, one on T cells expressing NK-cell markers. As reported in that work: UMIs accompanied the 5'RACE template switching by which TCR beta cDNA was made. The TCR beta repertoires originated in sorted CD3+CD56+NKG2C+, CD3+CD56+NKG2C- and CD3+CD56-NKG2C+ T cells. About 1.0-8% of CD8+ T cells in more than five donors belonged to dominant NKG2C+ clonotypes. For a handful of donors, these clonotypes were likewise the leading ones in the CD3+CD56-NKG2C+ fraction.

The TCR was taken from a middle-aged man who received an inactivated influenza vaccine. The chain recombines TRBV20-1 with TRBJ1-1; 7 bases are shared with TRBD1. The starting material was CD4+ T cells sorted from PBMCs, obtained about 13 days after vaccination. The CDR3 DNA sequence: TGCAGTGCTTACAGGGGTATTGTCACTGAAGCTTTCTTT. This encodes CSAYRGIVTEAFF.